Each of the 19 T cell receptor beta chains below was sequenced from the same sample in a study of shared clonotypes between healthy human individuals (dated by TCRdb to the early 2020s). The library relied on the immunoSEQ multiplex PCR assay. TCRdb took over this immuneACCESS table, retaining in-frame rearrangements with V and J assigned. Such tables are incomplete; in checked studies, under half of the missing clones stem from an unresolved V gene, and the remainder is unexplained. The table for this sample lists 950,000 to 1,100,000 clones; roughly 70% of them were counted only once. The ten biggest clones cover 1.5% of the sample. The sequenced sample consisted of memory CD4+ T cells sorted from blood. The cell subset or site label here, explained by the study, means: CD45RA-negative fraction. These receptors were collected from a man between 18 and 29 years old in good health.

The chain is built from TRBV19 and TRBJ2-3; possibly TRBD2 for D (6 bases). The CDR3 covers 14 residues. V lost 6 bases and J 4 bases, leaving 14 bases between the germline ends. The germline gives CDR1 LNHDA, CDR2 SQIVND (reference sequence). The CDR3, as DNA: TGTGCCAGTAGCCTTTCCGGGGAGGCAGATACGCAGTATTTT. Protein: CASSLSGEADTQYF.

The chain links TRBV30 to TRBJ1-2; TRBD1 matches at 7 bases. The CDR3 contains 10 residues. Germline CDR1 and CDR2: GTSNPN and SVGIG (reference sequence). The chain's CDR3 is CPLRGQGYTF. CDR3 nucleotides: TGTCCTCTTAGGGGGCAGGGCTACACCTTC.

This sequence joins TRBV4-3 and TRBJ1-2, with D possibly matching TRBD1 (6 bases). V was pared by 0 bases and J by 3 bases, with 14 bases between. The germline CDR1 and CDR2 sequences are LGHNA and YSLEER. The CDR3 length is 16 residues. This CDR3 reads CASSQDVAGVDYGYTF. The CDR3 region has the DNA TGCGCCAGCAGCCAAGATGTGGCAGGGGTGGACTATGGCTACACCTTC.

Many counts were recorded for this clone. In DNA, the CDR3 is TGCGCCAGCAGCATTTCAGCCGGGACTAGCGGCTCCTACGAGCAGTACTTC. It codes for CASSISAGTSGSYEQYF. This chain joins TRBV5-1 and TRBJ2-7; TRBD2 agrees at 11 bases. Germline V gives CDR1 SGHRS, CDR2 YFSETQ. CDR3 length equals 17 residues. Trimming at V came to 4 bases and at J to 0 bases, leaving 9 bases not matched to a gene.

This sequence joins TRBV11-2 and TRBJ2-2; possible D gene TRBD2, 5 bases. Germline V gives CDR1 SGHAT, CDR2 FQNNGV. The V and J ends lost 5 bases and 9 bases respectively, with 16 bases between them. This CDR3 has 14 residues. The CDR3 is CASSRDAGLWELFF. CDR3 DNA: TGTGCCAGCAGCCGAGACGCGGGTCTGTGGGAGCTGTTTTTT.

The V call is TRBV6-1, the J call TRBJ1-6; D unclear. Deletions cut 7 bases from V and 10 bases from J, with 20 bases between. Germline V CDR1 and CDR2: MNHNS, SASEGT. The CDR3 is made up of 15 amino acids. The CDR3 DNA reads as TGTGCCAGCATCTCGGATCCCACGAGGCCATCACCCCTCCACTTT. Amino acid sequence: CASISDPTRPSPLHF.

The V and J genes are TRBV5-8 and TRBJ2-3, with 10 bases aligning to TRBD1. Germline V gene sequence: CDR1 SGHTS, CDR2 YDEGEE. After removal of 4 bases from V and 7 bases from J, the junction contained 12 bases not matched to a gene. The CDR3 is 16 residues long. CDR3 bases: TGTGCCAGCAGCGTAGACCCGACAGGGGGCTTGAATACGCAGTATTTT. The encoded protein is CASSVDPTGGLNTQYF.

This sequence joins TRBV9 and TRBJ2-2, with D perhaps TRBD1 or TRBD2 (6 bases each). V lost 0 bases to trimming and J lost 0 bases, with 15 bases between them. CDR1 is SGDLS and CDR2 is YYNGEE in the germline V gene. The CDR3 has 18 amino acids. The CDR3 region is CASSVGPGGAANTGELFF. In DNA, the CDR3 is TGTGCCAGCAGCGTAGGACCCGGGGGCGCGGCGAACACCGGGGAGCTGTTTTTT.

The chain uses TRBV28 and TRBJ2-3, with D unresolved. Trimming removed 7 bases at V and 1 base at J, with 12 bases between. CDR1 MDHEN and CDR2 SYDVKM come from the germline V gene. CDR3 length: 14 amino acids. This CDR3 is CASTSRSGTDTQYF. In nucleotides, the CDR3 is TGTGCCAGCACATCCAGGTCGGGCACAGATACGCAGTATTTT.

This clone has a handful of counts. J is TRBJ1-6 and V is TRBV6-1, with unresolved D. CDR3 length equals 14 residues. Per germline, CDR1 MNHNS and CDR2 SASEGT. Trimming removed 8 bases from V and 8 bases from J, with 16 bases in between. CDR3 nucleotide sequence: TGTGCCAGCGTGTTTGGGCAGGAGGATTCACCCCTCCACTTT. This translates into CASVFGQEDSPLHF.

The chain carries TRBV5-1 and TRBJ1-6; 7 bases fit TRBD1. The CDR3 extends over 17 amino acids. Germline V gene sequence: CDR1 SGHRS, CDR2 YFSETQ. V dropped 0 bases and J dropped 5; count of bases not matched to a gene: 8. CDR3 nucleotide sequence: TGCGCCAGCAGCTTGGCCAGGGGGGACTTCAATAATTCACCCCTCCACTTT. Translating it yields CASSLARGDFNNSPLHF.

This chain links TRBV13 with TRBJ2-7, with 7 bases matching TRBD2. CDR3 length: 15 residues. The V gene end was trimmed by 0 bases and the J gene end by 2 bases; junction bases not matched to a gene: 4. Germline CDR1 PRHDT, CDR2 FYEKMQ (reference sequence). CDR3 nucleotides: TGTGCCAGCAGCTTAGGCGGCGGGAGCACCTACGAGCAGTACTTC. Translation gives CASSLGGGSTYEQYF. Full variable domain (outside the CDR3, taken from reference TRBV13 and TRBJ2-7): AAGVIQSPRHLIKEKRETATLKCYPIPRHDTVYWYQQGPGQDPQFLISFYEKMQSDKGSIPDRFSAQQFSDYHSELNMSSLELGDSALYFCASSLGGGSTYEQYFGPGTRLTVT.

This clone was observed a handful of times. This chain joins TRBV25-1 and TRBJ1-1, with D tentatively TRBD1 (6 bases). CDR1 and CDR2 from the germline V gene are MGHDK and SYGVNS. V gave up 5 bases and J gave up 1 base, with 14 bases separating them. The CDR3 extends over 15 amino acids. The CDR3 coding sequence is TGTGCCAGCAGTATCCAAGCACAGGGGAACACTGAAGCTTTCTTT. This codes for CASSIQAQGNTEAFF.

This clone was observed once. J is TRBJ1-4 and V is TRBV7-2; TRBD1 matches at 9 bases. Germline trimming cut 6 bases from V and 3 bases from J; bases unmatched to any gene: 2. The germline gives CDR1 SGHTA, CDR2 FQGNSA. The CDR3 consists of 14 residues. The CDR3: CASRRTGANEKLFF. The CDR3 coding sequence is TGTGCCAGCAGGAGGACAGGGGCTAATGAAAAACTGTTTTTT.

With regard to this clone: Other DNA sequences from this sample encode an identical CDR3 as well. This chain joins TRBV6-5 and TRBJ1-1; D is uncertain. The ends were cut back, 4 bases at V and 1 base at J, with 7 bases in the middle. CDR3 size: 13 residues. The germline gives CDR1 MNHEY, CDR2 SVGAGI. The DNA for the CDR3 is TGTGCCAGCAGTTTGGGCAGGAACACTGAAGCTTTCTTT. The encoded protein is CASSLGRNTEAFF.

The CDR3 DNA reads as TGTGCCAGCAGGTTCGCAACTAATGAAAAACTGTTTTTT. It translates to CASRFATNEKLFF. The chain recombines TRBV6-6 with TRBJ1-4; no clear D. The germline V and J ends were trimmed by 6 bases and 0 bases, with 5 bases remaining between them. The CDR3 has 13 residues. The germline CDR1 and CDR2 sequences are MNHNY and SVGAGI (reference sequence).

The V call is TRBV13, the J call TRBJ2-7; D not certain. CDR1 is PRHDT and CDR2 is FYEKMQ in the germline V gene (reference sequence). CDR3 length: 14 amino acids. V was pared by 5 bases and J by 0 bases, with 11 bases between. The CDR3 region is CASSPRRLSYEQYF. CDR3 coding DNA: TGTGCCAGCAGCCCCCGACGGCTCTCCTACGAGCAGTACTTC.

The rearrangement uses TRBV10-3 and TRBJ1-2; TRBD1 agrees at 9 bases. The CDR3 spans 13 residues. V shed 10 bases and J 5 bases; nucleotides not matched to a gene: 8. CDR1 ENHRY and CDR2 SYGVKD come from the germline V gene. The CDR3 DNA follows: TGTGCCACCCGACAGGGGGTGGAGTATGGCTACACCTTC. It translates to CATRQGVEYGYTF.

This chain connects TRBV5-5 to TRBJ1-1, with D maybe TRBD1 (5 bases). Trimming removed 2 bases at V and 14 bases at J, with 16 bases between. Germline V lookup: CDR1 SGHKS, CDR2 YYEKEE (reference sequence). The CDR3 has 12 residues. The CDR3 region is CASSLDPGPTFF. As DNA, the CDR3 is TGTGCCAGCAGCTTAGATCCGGGACCCACATTCTTT.